The clone carrying this T cell receptor beta chain came up many times. According to the study, TCR beta libraries were built with iRepertoire HTBI primers and CDR3-region Arm-PCR. TCRdb re-called the multiplex PCR reads through MiXCR, storing one row per CDR3 protein. The sample includes 500,000 to 800,000 distinct CDR3 sequences, about 32% of them seen just once. These data are taken from a study of regulatory T cells in long-lasting Graves disease. With 6 bases removed from V and 4 bases from J, the gap between germline ends came to 10 bases. CDR3 length: 12 residues. Time point meaning: persistent/refractory GD, antithyroid drugs over 5 years with positive TRAb. Making the TCR library involved RNA that had been extracted from PBMCs.

This specimen consisted of peripheral blood mononuclear cells (PBMCs), obtained when the disease was refractory, from a patient treated with antithyroid drugs. This sequence joins TRBV12-3 or TRBV12-4 and TRBJ2-7; D possibly corresponds to TRBD2 (6 bases). This TCR came from a female donor with Graves disease. CDR3 sequence: CASSPGVYEQYF. CDR3 DNA sequence: TGTGCCAGCAGCCCGGGAGTTTACGAGCAGTACTTC.